This section outlines one T cell receptor (beta chain) sequence together with its context. The table lists this clonotype with a few counts. What antigen it recognizes has not been identified. No much larger clonotype is one base removed from it; base qualities were not supplied. This record comes from a study of T-cell memory formation after mild COVID-19 (dated by TCRdb to the early 2020s). Describing the broader study: TCR sequence clusters from the two donors were found to be largely donor specific. T-cell clones expanding and contracting after mild COVID-19 in a couple of donors were tracked by longitudinal TCRalpha and TCRbeta repertoire sequencing. Two young, previously healthy adult volunteers, one female and one male, were included in the cohort.

Results and caveats for the whole study, not just this receptor: The detection of some responding clones in pre-infection memory suggests that pre-existing cross-reactive memory T cells joined the SARS-CoV-2 response. Contracting CD4+ clones were found mainly in CM and EM memory subsets, while CD8+ clones were enriched in EMRA. SARS-CoV-2 specificity of the second-wave clones peaking on day 37 was not confirmed. From day 15 to 85, contracting clones showed balanced CD4/CD8 phenotypes, whereas a second wave of clones that expanded from day 15 to 37 leaned towards CD4+. The study included only two mild cases, and larger cohorts that include severe cases with pre-infection samples were judged to be necessary.

V and J lose 0 bases and 1 base, and a span of 6 bases separates them. The CDR3, cysteine through phenylalanine, is 13 amino acids long. Kept here is only the CDR3 DNA, which spans 39 bases and is read in frame from base 1. Sequences SQVTM (CDR1) and ANQGSEA (CDR2) are obtained from the germline V gene. Sequenced on an Illumina NovaSeq 6000. cDNA libraries for TCRalpha and TCRbeta were prepared by 5'RACE using constant-segment primers, with sample barcodes and unique molecular identifiers added. Trizol reagent was used to extract RNA from every sample. Library amplification was performed in two PCR steps, and a second sample barcode and Illumina TruSeq adapters were introduced in the second step. The libraries were sequenced on an Illumina NovaSeq using 2 x 150 bp paired-end reads. The authors' pipeline ran thus. The reads were demultiplexed and collapsed into UMI-guided consensus sequences using migec v1.2.7. Using mixcr v2.1.11, UMI consensuses were aligned to TRA and TRB V and J templates and then assembled into clonotypes. A clonotype was counted as expanded or contracted only when both edgeR and NoisET called the clonotype significant, with the noise models trained on biological replicates. For edgeR calls, the cutoffs were a false discovery rate-adjusted p below 0.01 and a log2 fold-change threshold of 1. As an exploratory analysis of dynamics, max-normalized trajectories of the 1000 most abundant clonotypes were examined with PCA combined with hierarchical clustering. The CD4 or CD8 phenotype of responding clones was assigned using the separately sequenced CD4+ and CD8+ repertoires. The raw public data were reprocessed by TCRdb itself: fastp quality trimming at Q25, MiXCR clonotype calling, in-frame beta chains only. Rows matching on CDR3 protein sequence are summarized as one entry with the most common DNA and genes. The V and J calls were not made by the authors but by TCRdb's processing. For this sample the table gives 470,000 or so distinct CDR3 sequences, of which 15% to 20% were detected only once. 9% to 15% of the sample is taken by the ten largest.

PBMCs were isolated by Ficoll-Paque density gradient centrifugation. The sample consisted of PBMCs or a T cell subset sorted from them (not recorded which). This TCR came from an adult woman who had mild COVID-19 (a few samples of this study predate the infection). The sample titles of this study are shuffled in the database, so cell type and time point are left out; the donor was told from shared clones. The rearranged segments are TRBV29-1 and TRBJ1-2; a tentative D call is TRBD1 (6 bases match). The nucleotide sequence is TGCAGCGTTGAAGAACAGGGTAACTATGGCTACACCTTC. Translated, it reads CSVEEQGNYGYTF.